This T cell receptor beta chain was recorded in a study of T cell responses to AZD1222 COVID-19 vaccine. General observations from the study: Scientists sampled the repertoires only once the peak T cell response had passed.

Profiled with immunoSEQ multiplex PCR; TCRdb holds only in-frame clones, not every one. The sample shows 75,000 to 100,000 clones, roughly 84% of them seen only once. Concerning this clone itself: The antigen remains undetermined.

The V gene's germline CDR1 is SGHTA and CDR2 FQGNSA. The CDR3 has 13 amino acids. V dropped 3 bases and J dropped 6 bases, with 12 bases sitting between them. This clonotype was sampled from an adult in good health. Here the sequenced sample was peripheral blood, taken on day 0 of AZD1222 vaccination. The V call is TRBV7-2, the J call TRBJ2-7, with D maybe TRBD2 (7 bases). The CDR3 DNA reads TGTGCCAGCAGCTTTGAGGGGGGGCGCGAGCAGTACTTC. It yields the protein CASSFEGGREQYF.